Below, 28 T cell receptor beta chains from the same sample are listed, as sequenced in a study of blood T cells in healthy people across ages. The authors ran a second PCR of about 6 to 12 cycles using a sample-barcoded 5' primer and a J-beta primer mix. TCRdb reprocessed the 5' RACE reads via MiXCR and lists one record per CDR3 protein. This sample yields around 1.7 million distinct CDR3 sequences, of which roughly 27% are seen a single time; 7.7% belongs to the top ten. The sequenced sample consisted of blood. These receptors all stem from a woman in her twenties or thirties in good health.

The V call is TRBV29-1, the J call TRBJ2-5, with unresolved D. This CDR3 is 12 amino acids long. Germline assignment: CDR1 SQVTM and CDR2 ANQGSEA. V lost 3 bases and J 5 bases, leaving 10 bases between the germline ends. In nucleotides, the CDR3 is TGCAGCGTTGAGTTGGATGGGGAGACCCAGTACTTC. It is translated as CSVELDGETQYF.

A few counts support this clonotype. V gene TRBV12-3 or TRBV12-4 combines with J gene TRBJ2-7; TRBD2 aligns across 10 bases. The J call is doubtful: the DNA matches TRBJ2-5 better. This CDR3 spans 14 amino acids. The CDR3 DNA is TGTGCCAGCAGGAGCGGGGGGGCTCGAAAGACCCAGTACTTC. Translating gives CASRSGGARKTQYF.

V usage is TRBV7-2 and J usage is TRBJ2-7, with 9 bases matching TRBD2. CDR1 SGHTA and CDR2 FQGNSA come from the germline V gene. CDR3 size: 16 residues. The junction had 14 bases not matched to a gene; V was cut back by 5 bases and J by 6 bases. The CDR3 is CASSPDPRGGRGEQYF. The CDR3 bases are TGTGCCAGCAGCCCAGATCCGCGGGGGGGCCGGGGCGAGCAGTACTTC.

This chain links TRBV6-6 with TRBJ2-2; D unclear. Per germline, CDR1 MNHNY and CDR2 SVGAGI (reference sequence). Trimming removed 10 bases at V and 1 base at J, with 13 bases between. The CDR3 sequence is 14 residues long. The CDR3 nucleotides are TGTGCCACCATTAGGTCCGTGAACACCGGGGAGCTGTTTTTT. It codes for CATIRSVNTGELFF.

The table lists this clonotype with a few counts. The V gene is TRBV5-4, the J gene TRBJ2-6; D is unclear. Trimming stripped 4 bases from V and 0 bases from J, with 20 bases between. The CDR3 sequence is 19 residues long. In germline, CDR1 is SGHNT, CDR2 YYREEE (reference sequence). The DNA of the CDR3 is TGTGCCAGCAGCCCCCGGGTGGGCAGTAAGAGCTCTGGGGCCAACGTCCTGACTTTC. It translates to CASSPRVGSKSSGANVLTF.

This clonotype was recorded many times. The V call is TRBV6-5, the J call TRBJ1-5, with no clear D. Germline lookup yields CDR1 MNHEY and CDR2 SVGAGI. This CDR3 is 13 amino acids long. V lost 2 bases and J 0 bases, leaving 2 bases between the germline ends. CDR3 loop: CASSYGSNQPQHF. CDR3 bases: TGTGCCAGCAGTTACGGTAGCAATCAGCCCCAGCATTTT.

The V and J genes are TRBV2 and TRBJ2-7; D call uncertain. Trimming shortened V by 3 bases and J by 0 bases, and 9 bases separated the two germline ends. CDR1 is SNHLY, CDR2 FYNNEI, per germline. This CDR3 spans 14 amino acids. The CDR3 reads CASSDGASSYEQYF. The CDR3 bases are TGTGCCAGCAGTGATGGCGCATCCTCCTACGAGCAGTACTTC.

This sequence joins TRBV29-1 and TRBJ1-5; D possibly corresponds to TRBD1 (6 bases). V was pared by 4 bases and J by 6 bases, with 16 bases between. Germline CDR1 reads SQVTM; CDR2 reads ANQGSEA. CDR3 length equals 14 residues. CDR3 loop: CSVGYGGMGQPQHF. The DNA of the CDR3 is TGCAGCGTTGGCTATGGGGGCATGGGTCAGCCCCAGCATTTT. Full variable domain (outside the CDR3, taken from reference TRBV29-1 and TRBJ1-5): SAVISQKPSRDICQRGTSLTIQCQVDSQVTMMFWYRQQPGQSLTLIATANQGSEATYESGFVIDKFPISRPNLTFSTLTVSNMSPEDSSIYLCSVGYGGMGQPQHFGDGTRLSIL.

The chain employs TRBV7-2 and TRBJ2-7, with D maybe TRBD2 (6 bases). The V end lost 5 bases, the J end lost 7 bases, and 12 bases lay between the germline ends. Germline V gene sequence: CDR1 SGHTA, CDR2 FQGNSA. The CDR3 runs 12 residues. The CDR3 loop reads CASSHPAGEQYF. The CDR3 DNA reads as TGTGCCAGCAGCCATCCTGCGGGGGAGCAGTACTTC.

The genes are TRBV12-3 or TRBV12-4 and TRBJ2-1; 7 nucleotides line up with TRBD2. Trimming removed 7 bases from V and 2 bases from J; junction bases left unmatched: 8. The CDR3 is 15 amino acids. CDR3 amino acids: CASTMGTNPYNEQFF. CDR3 sequence (DNA): TGTGCCAGCACCATGGGGACTAATCCCTACAATGAGCAGTTCTTC.

The V call is TRBV10-3, the J call TRBJ2-2; D not resolved. Germline CDR1 is ENHRY and CDR2 is SYGVKD. The germline V and J ends were trimmed by 3 bases and 1 base, with 6 bases remaining between them. The CDR3 totals 14 residues. The CDR3 coding sequence is TGTGCCATCAGTGACCAGCGGAACACCGGGGAGCTGTTTTTT. As protein: CAISDQRNTGELFF.

In the case of this clonotype: A much larger clonotype is one base distant, so this may be a read error. The V gene is TRBV7-9, the J gene TRBJ2-1, with D hard to call. V lost 5 bases to trimming and J lost 10 bases, with 15 bases between them. Germline V gene data show CDR1 as SEHNR and CDR2 as FQNEAQ (reference sequence). The CDR3 consists of 13 residues. For the CDR3, the DNA is TGTGCCAGCAGCCCATCTCAAGGGCGCGAGCAGTTCTTC. This encodes CASSPSQGREQFF.

This clonotype was detected only a few times. The chain employs TRBV12-3 or TRBV12-4 and TRBJ1-5; TRBD1 agrees at 11 bases. The CDR3 covers 18 residues. V shed 6 bases, J shed 1 base, and the junction held 11 bases outside the gene matches. In DNA, the CDR3 is TGTGCCAGCAGCGTGGAAGGACAGGGGGCGTTCAGCAATCAGCCCCAGCATTTT. The encoded protein is CASSVEGQGAFSNQPQHF.

The J gene is TRBJ1-2, the V gene TRBV28; D is ambiguous. Germline loops: CDR1 MDHEN, CDR2 SYDVKM. V was clipped by 3 bases and J by 11 bases, with 13 bases between them. CDR3 length: 12 residues. DNA of the CDR3: TGTGCCAGCAGTTTGAACCGGCTGACATACACCTTC. Its translation is CASSLNRLTYTF.

J is TRBJ1-1 and V is TRBV15, with D possibly being TRBD1 (6 bases). The CDR3 length is 13 residues. Germline CDR1 and CDR2: LNHNV and YYDKDF (reference sequence). V lost 7 bases and J 1 base, leaving 10 bases between the germline ends. The CDR3 DNA reads TGTGCCACCAACCCGACAGGGAACACTGAAGCTTTCTTT. It yields the protein CATNPTGNTEAFF.

There are many counts of this clonotype. V usage is TRBV28 and J usage is TRBJ2-5; 9 positions agree with TRBD2. The V gene's germline CDR1 is MDHEN and CDR2 SYDVKM. This CDR3 is 16 amino acids long. Germline trimming cut 2 bases from V and 3 bases from J; bases unmatched to any gene: 7. The CDR3 bases are TGTGCCAGCAGTTTAGGGGGGCGACTAGCGGAAGAGACCCAGTACTTC. Amino acid sequence: CASSLGGRLAEETQYF.

The V call is TRBV12-3 or TRBV12-4, the J call TRBJ2-3, with no clear D. With 6 bases removed from V and 6 bases from J, the gap between germline ends came to 13 bases. This CDR3 spans 13 amino acids. The CDR3 is CASRPRPRDTQYF. The CDR3 DNA reads TGTGCCAGCAGGCCAAGACCGAGGGATACGCAGTATTTT.

Only a few counts were recorded for this clonotype. This chain links TRBV11-2 with TRBJ2-5, with TRBD2 matching 8 bases. The CDR3 is made up of 18 amino acids. Trimming took 1 base from V and 5 from J; bases not matched to a gene: 15. The germline CDR1 and CDR2 sequences are SGHAT and FQNNGV. DNA of the CDR3: TGTGCCAGCAGCTTAGTCGGCGCTAGCGGGCCTTCTCGGGAGACCCAGTACTTC. Translated: CASSLVGASGPSRETQYF. The entire variable domain, with the rest obtained from reference TRBV11-2 and TRBJ2-5, is as follows: EAGVAQSPRYKIIEKRQSVAFWCNPISGHATLYWYQQILGQGPKLLIQFQNNGVVDDSQLPKDRFSAERLKGVDSTLKIQPAKLEDSAVYLCASSLVGASGPSRETQYFGPGTRLLVL.

This clonotype occurred a few times. The V and J genes are TRBV7-2 and TRBJ2-1; 7 positions match TRBD2. The CDR3 has 16 residues. V was clipped by 8 bases and J by 9 bases; unmatched bases: 19. Germline assignment: CDR1 SGHTA and CDR2 FQGNSA. DNA of the CDR3: TGTGCCAGCGGCGCAACACTGGCGGGAGATCGGGGTGAGCAGTTCTTC. Its translation is CASGATLAGDRGEQFF.

For this clonotype: A junction boundary mismatches the germline segment, possibly from a read error. The chain recombines TRBV27 with TRBJ2-7; unclear D gene. The germline CDR1 and CDR2 sequences are MNHEY and SMNVEV (reference sequence). This CDR3 is built from 13 residues. The CDR3: CTSSFNSLGEQYF. As DNA, the CDR3 is TGTACCAGCAGTTTTAATTCCCTGGGGGAGCAGTACTTC.

The chain couples TRBV6-5 to TRBJ2-2; TRBD1 is a possible D gene (6 bases). The CDR3 is 13 amino acids. Trimming pared 6 bases from V and 7 bases from J, leaving 12 bases between. Germline V gives CDR1 MNHEY, CDR2 SVGAGI. The CDR3 region is CASREQGVGELFF. The CDR3, as DNA: TGTGCCAGCAGGGAACAGGGTGTCGGGGAGCTGTTTTTT.

This clonotype was seen repeatedly, ten times or more. This chain connects TRBV28 to TRBJ2-7; D unclear. The CDR3 length is 15 residues. V lost 6 bases to trimming and J lost 0 bases, with 15 bases between them. Looked up from germline, CDR1 is MDHEN and CDR2 is SYDVKM. In nucleotides, the CDR3 is TGTGCCAGCAGGCATTCGGGCAGACTCTCCTACGAGCAGTACTTC. Its translation is CASRHSGRLSYEQYF.

This clonotype came up many times. The chain combines TRBV5-1 with TRBJ2-3, with 10 bases aligning to TRBD1. V gave up 2 bases and J gave up 4 bases; unmatched junction bases: 7. CDR1 and CDR2 (germline): SGHRS, YFSETQ. The CDR3 is made up of 16 amino acids. The CDR3, as DNA: TGCGCCAGCAGCTTACCCGGGACAGGGGATCCAGATACGCAGTATTTT. Its protein product is CASSLPGTGDPDTQYF.

This clonotype was counted only a few times. This sequence joins TRBV29-1 and TRBJ2-4, with 8 bases fitting TRBD2. The V gene end was trimmed by 6 bases and the J gene end by 13 bases; junction bases not matched to a gene: 17. The length of the CDR3 is 14 residues. Per the germline V gene, CDR1 is SQVTM and CDR2 is ANQGSEA. The CDR3, as DNA: TGCAGCGTAGTCGGGGGGGCGACTTACAATGAGCAGTACTTC. It translates to CSVVGGATYNEQYF. The full variable domain, completed using reference TRBV29-1 and TRBJ2-4, is SAVISQKPSRDICQRGTSLTIQCQVDSQVTMMFWYRQQPGQSLTLIATANQGSEATYESGFVIDKFPISRPNLTFSTLTVSNMSPEDSSIYLCSVVGGATYNEQYFGAGTRLSVL.

The gene calls are TRBV5-5 and TRBJ1-6; no reliable D call. Trimming pared 2 bases from V and 8 bases from J, leaving 17 bases between. This CDR3 spans 16 amino acids. CDR1 and CDR2 (germline): SGHKS, YYEKEE (reference sequence). CDR3 residues: CASSLYVRAEYSPLHF. In DNA form, the CDR3 reads TGTGCCAGCAGCTTATACGTGAGGGCGGAGTATTCACCCCTCCACTTT.

Concerning this clonotype: A much bigger clone sits one base away, suggesting this may be a read error. This chain links TRBV4-1 with TRBJ1-5; D assignment may be TRBD1 or TRBD2 (5 bases each). TRBJ2-3 matches the DNA end more closely, so the J call is doubtful. This CDR3 has 16 amino acids. Germline loops: CDR1 MGHRA, CDR2 YSYEKL. The CDR3 DNA reads TGCGCCAGCAGCCAAGATCCAGGGAGAAGCAATCAGCCCCAGTATTTT. Protein sequence: CASSQDPGRSNQPQYF.

A word on this clonotype: It may be a read error: a sequence one base away is much more abundant. The CDR3 loop is CSVPGTSGAISYNEQYF. The CDR3 coding sequence is TGCAGCGTTCCCGGGACTAGCGGGGCTATCTCCTACAATGAGCAGTACTTC. The chain is built from TRBV29-1 and TRBJ2-5, with 13 bases that match TRBD2. The CDR3 runs 17 residues. In germline, CDR1 is SQVTM, CDR2 ANQGSEA. V shed 5 bases and J 11 bases; nucleotides not matched to a gene: 20.

This clonotype was counted a few times. V is TRBV5-1 and J is TRBJ2-7, with 8 nucleotides matching TRBD2. The germline V gene has CDR1 SGHRS and CDR2 YFSETQ. Germline trimming cut 1 base from V and 6 bases from J; bases unmatched to any gene: 6. The CDR3 consists of 14 residues. The CDR3 DNA is TGCGCCAGCAGCTTGAGTAGCGGGGATCTCGAGCAGTACTTC. It is translated as CASSLSSGDLEQYF.